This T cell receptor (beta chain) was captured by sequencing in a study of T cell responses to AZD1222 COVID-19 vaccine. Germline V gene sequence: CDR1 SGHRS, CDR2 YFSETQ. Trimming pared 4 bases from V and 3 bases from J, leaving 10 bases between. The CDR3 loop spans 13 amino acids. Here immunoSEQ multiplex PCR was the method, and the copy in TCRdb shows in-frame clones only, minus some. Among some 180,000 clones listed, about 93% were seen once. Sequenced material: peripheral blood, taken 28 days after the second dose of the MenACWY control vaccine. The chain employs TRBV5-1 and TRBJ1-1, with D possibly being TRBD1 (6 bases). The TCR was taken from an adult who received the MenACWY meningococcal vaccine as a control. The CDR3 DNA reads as TGCGCCAGCAGCGGCCACAGGGACACTGAAGCTTTCTTT. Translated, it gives CASSGHRDTEAFF.